This T cell receptor beta chain stems from a study of shared clonotypes between healthy human individuals. Clones were read by immunoSEQ multiplex PCR, and TCRdb kept only the in-frame ones, dropping some. This sample has roughly 1.5 million clones, with 95% to 99% found just once. V lost 6 bases, J lost 4 bases, and 15 bases lay in between. Per the germline V gene, CDR1 is ENHRY and CDR2 is SYGVKD. This CDR3 is built from 14 residues. Sequencing was performed on naive CD4+ T cells sorted from blood. Stated subset: CD45RA+ positively selected. This sequence originates from a man between 25 and 39 years old in good health. The chain combines TRBV10-3 with TRBJ2-5, with D perhaps matching TRBD2 (6 bases). The CDR3 DNA reads TGTGCCATCAGATCTTCGGGGGTTCGAGAGACCCAGTACTTC. Its protein is CAIRSSGVRETQYF.